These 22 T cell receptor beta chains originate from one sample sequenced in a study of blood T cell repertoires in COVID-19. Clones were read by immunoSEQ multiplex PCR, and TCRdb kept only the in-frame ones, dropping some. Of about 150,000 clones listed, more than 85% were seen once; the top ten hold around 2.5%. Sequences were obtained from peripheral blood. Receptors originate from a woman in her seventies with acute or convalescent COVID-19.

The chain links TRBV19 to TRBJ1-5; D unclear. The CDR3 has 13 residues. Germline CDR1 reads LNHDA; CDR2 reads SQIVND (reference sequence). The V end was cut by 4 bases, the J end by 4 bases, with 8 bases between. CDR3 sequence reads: CASSNSGNQPQHF. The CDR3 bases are TGTGCCAGTAGTAACTCCGGGAATCAGCCCCAGCATTTT.

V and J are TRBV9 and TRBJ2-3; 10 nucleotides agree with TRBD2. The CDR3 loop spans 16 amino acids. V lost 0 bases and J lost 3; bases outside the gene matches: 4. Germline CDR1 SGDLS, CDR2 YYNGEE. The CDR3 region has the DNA TGTGCCAGCAGCGTAGGGGGGACTAGCGTGACAGATACGCAGTATTTT. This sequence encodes CASSVGGTSVTDTQYF.

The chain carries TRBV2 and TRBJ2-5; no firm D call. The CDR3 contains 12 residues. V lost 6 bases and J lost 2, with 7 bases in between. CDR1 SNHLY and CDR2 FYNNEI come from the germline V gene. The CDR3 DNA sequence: TGTGCCAGCAGGCAGTCACAAGAGACCCAGTACTTC. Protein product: CASRQSQETQYF.

The CDR3, as DNA: TGCAGCGCCCCTACAGGGGGCTCTACTGAAGCTTTCTTT. It translates to CSAPTGGSTEAFF. This chain joins TRBV29-1 and TRBJ1-1; 9 bases map to TRBD1. Germline trimming cut 7 bases from V and 5 bases from J; bases unmatched to any gene: 8. Germline CDR1 SQVTM, CDR2 ANQGSEA. The CDR3 is 13 residues long.

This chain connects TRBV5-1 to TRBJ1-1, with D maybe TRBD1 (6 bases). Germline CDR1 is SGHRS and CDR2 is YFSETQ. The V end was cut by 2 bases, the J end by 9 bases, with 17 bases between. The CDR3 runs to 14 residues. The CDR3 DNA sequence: TGCGCCAGCAGCTTAATGGGCCTCCAGGGGAAAGCTTTCTTT. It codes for CASSLMGLQGKAFF.

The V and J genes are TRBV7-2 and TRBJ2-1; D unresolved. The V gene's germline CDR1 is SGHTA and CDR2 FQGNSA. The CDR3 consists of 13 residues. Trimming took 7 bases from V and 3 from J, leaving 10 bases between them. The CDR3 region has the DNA TGTGCCAGCAATCTCCCGGGCTACAATGAGCAGTTCTTC. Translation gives CASNLPGYNEQFF. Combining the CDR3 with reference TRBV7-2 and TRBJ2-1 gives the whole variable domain GAGVSQSPSNKVTEKGKDVELRCDPISGHTALYWYRQSLGQGLEFLIYFQGNSAPDKSGLPSDRFSAERTGGSVSTLTIQRTQQEDSAVYLCASNLPGYNEQFFGPGTRLTVL.

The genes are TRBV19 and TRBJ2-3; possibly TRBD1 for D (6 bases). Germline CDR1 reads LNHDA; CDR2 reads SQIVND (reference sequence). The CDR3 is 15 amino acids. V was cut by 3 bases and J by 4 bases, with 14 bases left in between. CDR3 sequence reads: CASSITWTASDTQYF. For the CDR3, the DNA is TGTGCCAGTAGTATCACCTGGACAGCCTCAGATACGCAGTATTTT.

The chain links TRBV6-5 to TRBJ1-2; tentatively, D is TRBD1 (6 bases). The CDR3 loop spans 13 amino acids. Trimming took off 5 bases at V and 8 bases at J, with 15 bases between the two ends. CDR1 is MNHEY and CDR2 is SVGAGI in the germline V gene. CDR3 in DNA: TGTGCCAGCAGTAGGGCAGGGGCTATCGGCTACACCTTC. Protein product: CASSRAGAIGYTF.

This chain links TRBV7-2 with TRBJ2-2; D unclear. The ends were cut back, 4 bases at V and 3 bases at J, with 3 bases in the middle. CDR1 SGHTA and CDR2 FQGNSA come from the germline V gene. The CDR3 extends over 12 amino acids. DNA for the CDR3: TGTGCCAGCAGCTCCGACACCGGGGAGCTGTTTTTT. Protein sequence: CASSSDTGELFF.

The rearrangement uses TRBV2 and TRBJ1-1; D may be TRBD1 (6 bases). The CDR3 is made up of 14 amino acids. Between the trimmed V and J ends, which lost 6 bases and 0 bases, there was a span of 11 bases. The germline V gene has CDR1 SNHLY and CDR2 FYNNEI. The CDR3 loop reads CASRDQGMNTEAFF. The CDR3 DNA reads TGTGCCAGCAGAGACCAGGGGATGAACACTGAAGCTTTCTTT.

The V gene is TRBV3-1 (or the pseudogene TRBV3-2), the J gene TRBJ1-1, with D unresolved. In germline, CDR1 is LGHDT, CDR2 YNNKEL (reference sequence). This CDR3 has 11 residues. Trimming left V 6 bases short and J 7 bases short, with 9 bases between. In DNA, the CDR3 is TGTGCCAGCAGTTTTTCTCGTGAAGCTTTCTTT. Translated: CASSFSREAFF.

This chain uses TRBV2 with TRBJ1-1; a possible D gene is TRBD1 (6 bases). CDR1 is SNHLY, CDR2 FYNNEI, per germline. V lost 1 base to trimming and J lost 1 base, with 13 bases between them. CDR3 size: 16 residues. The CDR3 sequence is CASSEVDRLGNTEAFF. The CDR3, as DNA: TGTGCCAGCAGTGAAGTTGACAGGTTGGGGAACACTGAAGCTTTCTTT.

The CDR3 loop reads CASSSQGLPYNEQFF. In DNA, the CDR3 is TGTGCCAGCAGTTCACAGGGGCTCCCCTACAATGAGCAGTTCTTC. This rearrangement joins TRBV7-9 to TRBJ2-1, with TRBD1 matching 7 bases. CDR3 size: 15 residues. The V gene's germline CDR1 is SEHNR and CDR2 FQNEAQ (reference sequence). V was clipped by 6 bases and J by 2 bases; unmatched bases: 7.

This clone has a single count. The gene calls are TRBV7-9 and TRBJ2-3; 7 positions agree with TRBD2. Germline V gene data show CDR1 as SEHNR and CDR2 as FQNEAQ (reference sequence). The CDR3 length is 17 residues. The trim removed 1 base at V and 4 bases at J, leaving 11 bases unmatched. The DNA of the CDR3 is TGTGCCAGCAGCTTAGGTGCTTGGGGCGGGGGTCCAGATACGCAGTATTTT. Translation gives CASSLGAWGGGPDTQYF.

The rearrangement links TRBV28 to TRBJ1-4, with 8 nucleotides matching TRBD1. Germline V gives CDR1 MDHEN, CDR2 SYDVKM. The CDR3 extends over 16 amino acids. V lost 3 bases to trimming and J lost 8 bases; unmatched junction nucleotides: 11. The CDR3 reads CASSFPGTGHREKLFF. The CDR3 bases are TGTGCCAGCAGTTTCCCCGGGACAGGCCATAGGGAAAAACTGTTTTTT.

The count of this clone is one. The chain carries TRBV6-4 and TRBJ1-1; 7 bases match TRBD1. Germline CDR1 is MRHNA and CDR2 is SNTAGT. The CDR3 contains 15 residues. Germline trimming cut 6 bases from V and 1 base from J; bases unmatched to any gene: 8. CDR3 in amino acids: CASRPREGANTEAFF. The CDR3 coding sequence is TGTGCCAGCAGACCCCGTGAGGGGGCGAACACTGAAGCTTTCTTT.

The CDR3 here is CASSVFSGGARETQYF. CDR3 bases: TGTGCCAGCAGCGTATTTAGCGGGGGGGCCCGGGAGACCCAGTACTTC. The gene calls are TRBV9 and TRBJ2-5, with 11 bases fitting TRBD2. This CDR3 spans 16 amino acids. Germline CDR1 and CDR2: SGDLS and YYNGEE. The trim removed 1 base at V and 5 bases at J, leaving 7 bases unmatched.

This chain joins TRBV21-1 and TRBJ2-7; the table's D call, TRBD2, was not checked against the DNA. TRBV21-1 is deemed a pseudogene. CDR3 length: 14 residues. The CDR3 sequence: CASSQKAVSYEQYV. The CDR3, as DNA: TGTGCCAGCAGCCAAAAAGCTGTCTCCTACGAGCAGTACGTC.

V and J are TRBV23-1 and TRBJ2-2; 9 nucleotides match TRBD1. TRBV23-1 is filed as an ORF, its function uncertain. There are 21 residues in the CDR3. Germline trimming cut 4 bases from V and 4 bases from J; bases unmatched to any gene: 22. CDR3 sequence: CASSPTRNRGRGLKFTGELFF. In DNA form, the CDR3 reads TGCGCCAGCAGTCCGACAAGGAACAGGGGGCGAGGTCTGAAGTTCACCGGGGAGCTGTTTTTT.

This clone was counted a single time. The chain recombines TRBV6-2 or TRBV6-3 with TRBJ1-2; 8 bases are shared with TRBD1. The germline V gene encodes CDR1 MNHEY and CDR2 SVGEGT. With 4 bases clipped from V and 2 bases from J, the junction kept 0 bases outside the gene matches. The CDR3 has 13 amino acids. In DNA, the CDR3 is TGTGCCAGCAGTTGGACAGGGAACTATGGCTACACCTTC. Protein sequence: CASSWTGNYGYTF.

For the CDR3, the DNA is TGTGCCAGTAAGGATCGGGGCAATCAGCCCCAGCATTTT. This gives the protein CASKDRGNQPQHF. This chain links TRBV19 with TRBJ1-5; D gene ambiguous. CDR1 is LNHDA, CDR2 SQIVND, per germline (reference sequence). Deletions cut 7 bases from V and 2 bases from J, with 9 bases between. The CDR3 contains 13 residues. Full variable domain (outside the CDR3, taken from reference TRBV19 and TRBJ1-5): DGGITQSPKYLFRKEGQNVTLSCEQNLNHDAMYWYRQDPGQGLRLIYYSQIVNDFQKGDIAEGYSVSREKKESFPLTVTSAQKNPTAFYLCASKDRGNQPQHFGDGTRLSIL.

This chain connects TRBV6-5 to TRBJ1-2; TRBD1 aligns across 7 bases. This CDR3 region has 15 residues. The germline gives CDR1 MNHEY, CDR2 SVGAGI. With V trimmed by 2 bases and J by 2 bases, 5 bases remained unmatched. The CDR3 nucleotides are TGTGCCAGCAGTTACCGCTTACAGGGGAACTATGGCTACACCTTC. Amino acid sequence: CASSYRLQGNYGYTF.